This T cell receptor (beta chain) is drawn from a study of early T cells in non-severe SARS-CoV-2 infection. Study background: The chains were unpaired, and the sequenced material was bulk RNA from unsorted whole blood.

This clonotype was seen many times. Antigen specificity is unknown. The TCR library protocol attached unique molecular identifiers to the individual cDNA molecules. In TCRdb, the 5' RACE reads were re-called with MiXCR into one record per CDR3 protein. The data contain some 29,000 distinct CDR3 sequences, 4% to 5.5% of them singletons. General study findings and limits: VDJdb matching, biased toward anti-spike CD8 responses, missed private and CD4 specificities.

Germline CDR1 reads WSHSY; CDR2 reads SAAADI. The CDR3 runs to 16 residues. Between the trimmed V and J ends, which lost 2 bases and 2 bases, there was a span of 16 bases. The chain combines TRBV10-2 with TRBJ2-7; possibly TRBD1 or TRBD2 for D (5 bases each). Specimen: whole blood. The receptor comes from an adult who was a healthcare worker with PCR-confirmed SARS-CoV-2 infection or an uninfected control (not recorded which). CDR3 in amino acids: CASSEPTGTLAYEQYF. The CDR3 bases are TGCGCCAGCAGTGAGCCAACTGGGACCCTGGCCTACGAGCAGTACTTC.